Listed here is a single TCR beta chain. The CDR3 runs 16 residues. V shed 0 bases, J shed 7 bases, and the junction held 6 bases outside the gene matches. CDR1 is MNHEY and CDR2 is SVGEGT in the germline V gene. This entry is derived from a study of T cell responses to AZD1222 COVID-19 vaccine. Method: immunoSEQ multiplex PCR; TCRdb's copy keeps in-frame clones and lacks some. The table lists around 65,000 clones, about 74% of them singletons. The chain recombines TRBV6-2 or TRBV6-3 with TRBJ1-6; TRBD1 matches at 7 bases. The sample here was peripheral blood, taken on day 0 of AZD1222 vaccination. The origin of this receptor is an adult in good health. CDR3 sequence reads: CASSYSIRGQNSPLHF. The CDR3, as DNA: TGTGCCAGCAGTTACTCGATCCGGGGACAGAATTCACCCCTCCACTTT.